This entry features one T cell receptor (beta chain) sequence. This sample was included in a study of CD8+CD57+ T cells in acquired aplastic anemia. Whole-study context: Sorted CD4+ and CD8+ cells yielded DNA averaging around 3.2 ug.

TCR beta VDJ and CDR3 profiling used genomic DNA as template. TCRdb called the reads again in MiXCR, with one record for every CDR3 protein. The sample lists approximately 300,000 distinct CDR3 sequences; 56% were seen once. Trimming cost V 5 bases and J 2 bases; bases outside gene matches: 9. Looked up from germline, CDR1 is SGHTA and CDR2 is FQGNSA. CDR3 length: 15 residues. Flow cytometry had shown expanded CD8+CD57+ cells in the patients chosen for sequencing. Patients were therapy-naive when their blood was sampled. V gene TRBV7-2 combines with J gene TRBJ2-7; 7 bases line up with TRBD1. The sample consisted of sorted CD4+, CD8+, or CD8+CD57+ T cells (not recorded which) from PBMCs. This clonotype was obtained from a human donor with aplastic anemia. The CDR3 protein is CASSPRTGGPYEQYF. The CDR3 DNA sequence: TGTGCCAGCAGCCCAAGGACAGGAGGCCCCTACGAGCAGTACTTC.